These 19 T cell receptor beta chains came from one sample sequenced in a study of beta chain features in type 1 diabetes. Every bit of the isolated RNA underwent reverse transcription, so sequencing read expressed TCRB transcripts. The data were produced by immunoSEQ multiplex PCR, yet TCRdb's version contains in-frame clones alone and is incomplete. The sample shows approximately 40,000 clones, around 50% of them seen only once. The specimen was stem cell memory CD4+ T cells from blood. The receptors were sampled from a woman in her twenties or thirties in good health.

This clone was seen a handful of times. The rearrangement joins TRBV19 to TRBJ2-7; 9 bases match TRBD2. The trim removed 8 bases at V and 3 bases at J, leaving 11 bases unmatched. Germline V CDR1 and CDR2: LNHDA, SQIVND (reference sequence). The CDR3 totals 15 residues. The CDR3 sequence is CASSTTGGRVYEQYF. The DNA of the CDR3 is TGTGCCAGTTCAACTACGGGCGGGAGGGTCTACGAGCAGTACTTC.

The genes are TRBV5-6 and TRBJ2-1; 8 bases are shared with TRBD1. This CDR3 has 13 residues. V was clipped by 3 bases and J by 5 bases; unmatched bases: 1. The V gene's germline CDR1 is SGHDT and CDR2 YYEEEE. CDR3 DNA sequence: TGTGCCAGCAGCTGGGACAGGAACAATGAGCAGTTCTTC. Translating it yields CASSWDRNNEQFF.

V is TRBV4-1 and J is TRBJ1-5, with D hard to call. The CDR3 has 14 amino acids. V shed 1 base and J shed 6 bases, with 10 bases lying between them. Germline V gene sequence: CDR1 MGHRA, CDR2 YSYEKL. The CDR3 DNA reads as TGCGCCAGCAGCCAAGTTGGGCGTCGTCAGCCCCAGCATTTT. It is translated as CASSQVGRRQPQHF.

The chain couples TRBV5-1 to TRBJ2-5; D might be TRBD1 (6 bases). The V end was cut by 4 bases, the J end by 5 bases, with 18 bases between. CDR3 length: 15 residues. From germline, CDR1 is SGHRS and CDR2 YFSETQ. The CDR3 spells CASSQIQGQTETQYF. DNA of the CDR3: TGCGCCAGCAGCCAGATACAGGGCCAAACGGAGACCCAGTACTTC.

The sample holds a few counts of this clone. The rearrangement uses TRBV28 and TRBJ2-4, with D tentatively TRBD1 (5 bases). This CDR3 contains 14 residues. V lost 7 bases and J 7 bases, leaving 17 bases between the germline ends. Germline V gene sequence: CDR1 MDHEN, CDR2 SYDVKM. The CDR3 protein is CASISLQASNIQYF. The CDR3 nucleotides are TGTGCCAGCATCTCCCTACAGGCCTCGAACATTCAGTACTTC.

The chain carries TRBV19 and TRBJ1-2; 9 bases match TRBD1. CDR3 length: 14 residues. J was trimmed by 4 bases and V by 6 bases; bases with no gene match: 6. Germline V CDR1 and CDR2: LNHDA, SQIVND (reference sequence). CDR3 residues: CASRTDRGAYGYTF. The CDR3 coding sequence is TGTGCCAGTAGGACGGACAGGGGCGCCTATGGCTACACCTTC.

The CDR3 region has the DNA TGTGCCAGCAGCCAAACAGGGGCCGAGCAGTACTTC. Protein sequence: CASSQTGAEQYF. The genes are TRBV7-9 and TRBJ2-7; 7 positions agree with TRBD1. Trimming at V came to 5 bases and at J to 6 bases, leaving 4 bases not matched to a gene. CDR1 is SEHNR, CDR2 FQNEAQ, per germline (reference sequence). The CDR3 is made up of 12 amino acids.

This clone appeared a few times. The V and J genes are TRBV4-2 and TRBJ2-6, with TRBD2 identical over 13 bases. In germline, CDR1 is LGHNA, CDR2 YNFKEQ. The CDR3 sequence is 16 residues long. Unmatched junction bases numbered 1, after V lost 4 bases and J lost 4 bases. The CDR3 sequence: CASSRLAGGGANVLTF. The CDR3 region has the DNA TGTGCCAGCAGCCGACTAGCGGGAGGAGGGGCCAACGTCCTGACTTTC.

The J gene is TRBJ2-1, the V gene TRBV18, with TRBD2 as a possible D gene (7 bases). Trimming shortened V by 6 bases and J by 8 bases, and 14 bases separated the two germline ends. The germline V gene has CDR1 KGHSH and CDR2 LQKENI. The length of the CDR3 is 13 residues. Written as DNA, the CDR3 is TGTGCCAGCTCCTCTTCGGGGGGCCATGAGCAGTTCTTC. The encoded protein is CASSSSGGHEQFF.

The J gene is TRBJ2-7, the V gene TRBV19; 11 nucleotides agree with TRBD2. CDR3 size: 14 residues. After removal of 9 bases from V and 9 bases from J, the junction contained 13 bases not matched to a gene. CDR1 is LNHDA and CDR2 is SQIVND in the germline V gene (reference sequence). This CDR3 reads CASSLLAGEIGQYF. The CDR3 DNA reads TGTGCCAGCAGTTTACTAGCGGGAGAAATCGGGCAGTACTTC.

By share, this clone ranks as medium-sized. V usage is TRBV4-3 and J usage is TRBJ2-7, with D possibly being TRBD1 (6 bases). V shed 0 bases and J shed 6 bases, with 12 bases lying between them. The germline gives CDR1 LGHNA, CDR2 YSLEER. The CDR3 sequence is 14 residues long. CDR3 nucleotides: TGCGCCAGCAGCCAAGAAACAGGGCTTCGCGAGCAGTACTTC. Its translation is CASSQETGLREQYF.

The chain recombines TRBV6-1 with TRBJ2-1; 7 nucleotides agree with TRBD2. Germline V gives CDR1 MNHNS, CDR2 SASEGT. The CDR3 length is 15 residues. The J segment lost 2 bases and the V segment lost 4 bases, leaving 5 bases of the junction unmatched. CDR3 in amino acids: CASSALAGAYNEQFF. As DNA, the CDR3 is TGTGCCAGCAGTGCGCTTGCGGGAGCCTACAATGAGCAGTTCTTC.

The V and J genes are TRBV19 and TRBJ1-5; possible D gene TRBD1, 6 bases. The CDR3 loop spans 15 amino acids. Germline values: CDR1 LNHDA, CDR2 SQIVND (reference sequence). Deletions cut 4 bases from V and 4 bases from J, with 14 bases between. CDR3 protein: CASSTYREGNQPQHF. CDR3 DNA sequence: TGTGCCAGTAGTACATACAGGGAGGGAAATCAGCCCCAGCATTTT.

The V and J genes are TRBV28 and TRBJ1-1, with no clear D. Germline CDR1 reads MDHEN; CDR2 reads SYDVKM. This CDR3 is built from 13 residues. Trimming took 6 bases from V and 0 from J, leaving 8 bases between them. CDR3 coding DNA: TGTGCCAGCAGATGGGCCTTGAACACTGAAGCTTTCTTT. Its translation: CASRWALNTEAFF.

The rearrangement uses TRBV15 and TRBJ2-1, with a weak D call TRBD2 (6 bases). Germline-derived CDR1 and CDR2 are LNHNV and YYDKDF (reference sequence). The CDR3 is 14 residues long. With 1 base removed from V and 10 bases from J, the gap between germline ends came to 14 bases. CDR3 sequence: CATSRGDAGMEQFF. CDR3 nucleotide sequence: TGTGCCACCAGCAGAGGCGACGCGGGAATGGAGCAGTTCTTC.

Only a few counts were recorded for this clone. The V and J genes are TRBV30 and TRBJ2-5, with 9 bases identical to TRBD1. The V gene end was trimmed by 3 bases and the J gene end by 3 bases; junction bases not matched to a gene: 2. The CDR3 sequence is 13 residues long. The germline V gene encodes CDR1 GTSNPN and CDR2 SVGIG (reference sequence). As DNA, the CDR3 is TGTGCCTGGAGCGGGACAGGGAAAGAGACCCAGTACTTC. It translates to CAWSGTGKETQYF.

The rearrangement joins TRBV2 to TRBJ2-1, with 10 bases aligning to TRBD2. The CDR3 has 14 amino acids. Looked up from germline, CDR1 is SNHLY and CDR2 is FYNNEI. Trimming cost V 8 bases and J 6 bases; bases outside gene matches: 7. The CDR3 sequence is CASPQAGGRNEQFF. The CDR3 nucleotides read TGTGCCAGCCCACAAGCGGGAGGGCGCAATGAGCAGTTCTTC.

The V and J genes are TRBV19 and TRBJ2-5, with 10 nucleotides matching TRBD1. The end of the DNA is better explained by TRBJ2-7, so the J call may be wrong. Germline V lookup: CDR1 LNHDA, CDR2 SQIVND (reference sequence). The CDR3 runs to 15 residues. This chain's CDR3 is CASSAGTGAAYEQYF. The CDR3, as DNA: TGTGCCAGTAGTGCCGGGACAGGGGCGGCCTACGAGCAGTACTTC.

This clone was detected once. The junction departs from the called germline gene at one end, perhaps through a read error. The V call is TRBV28, the J call TRBJ2-3; tentatively, D is TRBD2 (6 bases). CDR3 size: 13 residues. The V gene's germline CDR1 is MDHEN and CDR2 SYDVKM. This CDR3 is CASSITNRDWTCF. CDR3 in DNA: TGTGCCAGCAGCATAACTAACCGGGACTGGACGTGTTTT.